This passage covers 23 T cell receptor beta chains from one sample sequenced in a study of beta chain features in type 1 diabetes. The investigators reverse transcribed all of the isolated RNA, so they sequenced expressed TCRB transcripts. Profiled with immunoSEQ multiplex PCR; TCRdb holds only in-frame clones, not every one. The sample lists some 150,000 clones; 6.9% were seen once. The sequenced material came from central memory CD4+ T cells from blood. Receptors were obtained from a young woman in good health.

This clone was detected many times. This chain uses TRBV18 with TRBJ2-7; maybe TRBD2 (6 bases). V was shortened by 5 bases and J by 2 bases, with 13 bases between the two germline ends. Germline V gene sequence: CDR1 KGHSH, CDR2 LQKENI. This CDR3 region has 14 residues. DNA of the CDR3: TGTGCCAGCTCATATGGCGCGGGAACCTACGAGCAGTACTTC. It yields the protein CASSYGAGTYEQYF.

The rearrangement links TRBV7-9 to TRBJ1-1, with D possibly matching TRBD1 (6 bases). Germline CDR1 SEHNR, CDR2 FQNEAQ (reference sequence). V was clipped by 9 bases and J by 1 base, with 12 bases between them. This CDR3 is 13 amino acids long. CDR3 protein: CASTRGANTEAFF. CDR3 in DNA: TGTGCCAGTACTCGGGGGGCGAACACTGAAGCTTTCTTT.

The chain has TRBV4-3 and TRBJ1-3, with 9 bases lining up with TRBD1. CDR3 length equals 16 residues. Germline loops: CDR1 LGHNA, CDR2 YSLEER. V dropped 3 bases and J dropped 3; count of bases not matched to a gene: 6. The CDR3 loop reads CASSHTGGAGGNTIYF. The CDR3 bases are TGCGCCAGCAGCCATACAGGGGGCGCCGGTGGAAACACCATATATTTT.

The J gene is TRBJ2-5, the V gene TRBV18; no firm D call. The V gene lost 1 base and the J gene lost 2 bases, with 8 bases spanning the gap. The V gene's germline CDR1 is KGHSH and CDR2 LQKENI. This CDR3 comprises 14 residues. Written as DNA, the CDR3 is TGTGCCAGCTCACCACTGGGCGTTCAAGAGACCCAGTACTTC. Amino acid sequence: CASSPLGVQETQYF.

This clone showed up just a few times. The chain employs TRBV6-1 and TRBJ1-1; 7 bases map to TRBD1. The CDR3 covers 13 residues. The germline V gene encodes CDR1 MNHNS and CDR2 SASEGT. With 6 bases clipped from V and 0 bases from J, the junction kept 1 base outside the gene matches. The CDR3 nucleotides read TGTGCCAGCAGGGGGACAGTGAACACTGAAGCTTTCTTT. Its translation is CASRGTVNTEAFF.

This clone occurred a few times. V gene TRBV7-2 combines with J gene TRBJ2-2, with D uncertain. The CDR3 loop spans 13 amino acids. V lost 1 base and J lost 6, with 6 bases in between. Germline V gives CDR1 SGHTA, CDR2 FQGNSA. CDR3 DNA sequence: TGTGCCAGCAGCTTAGACTCCGCCGGGGAGCTGTTTTTT. Protein: CASSLDSAGELFF.

There are a few counts of this clone. V is TRBV5-1 and J is TRBJ2-5; TRBD2 agrees at 8 bases. The V and J ends lost 5 bases and 2 bases, in that order; junction bases with no gene match: 8. CDR1 SGHRS and CDR2 YFSETQ come from the germline V gene. The CDR3 length is 15 residues. CDR3: CASRVRTSGQETQYF. CDR3 sequence (DNA): TGCGCCAGCAGGGTGAGAACTAGCGGACAAGAGACCCAGTACTTC.

This clone turned up a few times. J is TRBJ1-1 and V is TRBV6-1; 7 nucleotides line up with TRBD1. J was trimmed by 2 bases and V by 1 base; bases with no gene match: 1. The CDR3 loop spans 14 amino acids. Germline V CDR1 and CDR2: MNHNS, SASEGT. In nucleotides, the CDR3 is TGTGCCAGCAGTGAAGGACAGGGCAACACTGAAGCTTTCTTT. Its translation is CASSEGQGNTEAFF.

This clone was counted only a few times. The V and J genes are TRBV7-8 and TRBJ2-3, with 14 nucleotides matching TRBD2. The CDR3 totals 16 residues. Looked up from germline, CDR1 is SGHVS and CDR2 is FQNEAQ. After removal of 2 bases from V and 4 bases from J, the junction contained 2 bases not matched to a gene. Written as DNA, the CDR3 is TGTGCCAGCAGCTTAAGACTAGCGGGAGGGTCAGATACGCAGTATTTT. It encodes CASSLRLAGGSDTQYF.

This clone has more than one count but fewer than ten. Other DNA variants within this sample encode the same CDR3. The chain links TRBV11-2 to TRBJ2-3; D is unclear. This CDR3 is 12 amino acids long. The V gene lost 1 base and the J gene lost 6 bases, with 5 bases spanning the gap. CDR1 is SGHAT, CDR2 FQNNGV, per germline. The chain's CDR3 is CASSLARDTQYF. CDR3 DNA sequence: TGTGCCAGCAGCTTAGCCCGGGATACGCAGTATTTT.

In this sample, this clone turned up a few times. This sequence joins TRBV9 and TRBJ2-3, with 13 bases lining up with TRBD2. Germline CDR1 is SGDLS and CDR2 is YYNGEE. Unmatched junction bases numbered 11, after V lost 4 bases and J lost 0 bases. There are 19 residues in the CDR3. The DNA of the CDR3 is TGTGCCAGCAGCCCCCGTCCCGGGACTAGCGGGACTAGCACAGATACGCAGTATTTT. Its translation: CASSPRPGTSGTSTDTQYF.

This chain uses TRBV6-1 with TRBJ2-5; D is perhaps TRBD2 (5 bases). V was clipped by 4 bases and J by 5 bases, with 14 bases between them. Germline assignment: CDR1 MNHNS and CDR2 SASEGT. This CDR3 region has 14 residues. For the CDR3, the DNA is TGTGCCAGCAGTGTGGAGGTGGTTATGGAGACCCAGTACTTC. Translation gives CASSVEVVMETQYF.

This clone was observed a few times. The V and J genes are TRBV5-1 and TRBJ1-5; D uncertain. V gave up 0 bases and J gave up 0 bases, with 7 bases separating them. CDR1 and CDR2 (germline): SGHRS, YFSETQ. The CDR3 is made up of 15 amino acids. CDR3 sequence: CASSLDGGSNQPQHF. The CDR3 DNA sequence: TGCGCCAGCAGCTTGGACGGCGGTAGCAATCAGCCCCAGCATTTT.

This clone has more than one count but fewer than ten. The chain recombines TRBV5-1 with TRBJ2-5; a possible D gene is TRBD2 (5 bases). CDR1 and CDR2 (germline): SGHRS, YFSETQ. The length of the CDR3 is 14 residues. The V gene lost 0 bases and the J gene lost 5 bases, with 11 bases spanning the gap. The DNA for the CDR3 is TGCGCCAGCAGCTTGGCCGGAGGTCGGGAGACCCAGTACTTC. It translates to CASSLAGGRETQYF.

There are a few counts of this clone. V and J are TRBV9 and TRBJ2-5; D perhaps matches TRBD1 (6 bases). Trimming pared 4 bases from V and 5 bases from J, leaving 15 bases between. The germline gives CDR1 SGDLS, CDR2 YYNGEE. The CDR3 runs 14 residues. CDR3 loop: CASSPRTGKETQYF. The CDR3, as DNA: TGTGCCAGCAGCCCACGAACAGGGAAGGAGACCCAGTACTTC.

The chain links TRBV9 to TRBJ2-7; D might be TRBD1 (6 bases). The V gene's germline CDR1 is SGDLS and CDR2 YYNGEE. The CDR3 extends over 12 amino acids. The germline V and J ends were trimmed by 3 bases and 4 bases, with 8 bases remaining between them. The CDR3 here is CASSAQGYEQYF. The CDR3 coding sequence is TGTGCCAGCAGCGCACAGGGTTACGAGCAGTACTTC.

This clone was picked up a small number of times. The chain recombines TRBV6-5 with TRBJ2-1; possible D gene TRBD2, 6 bases. Between the trimmed V and J ends, which lost 6 bases and 5 bases, there was a span of 11 bases. Germline assignment: CDR1 MNHEY and CDR2 SVGAGI. The CDR3 has 13 residues. CDR3 DNA: TGTGCCAGCAGAATAGGGGAGGACAATGAGCAGTTCTTC. Translation: CASRIGEDNEQFF.

Many counts were recorded for this clone. The chain employs TRBV4-2 and TRBJ2-3, with D possibly TRBD1 on 6 matching bases. CDR1 is LGHNA and CDR2 is YNFKEQ in the germline V gene. The CDR3 covers 15 residues. The V gene lost 2 bases and the J gene lost 3 bases, with 12 bases spanning the gap. The CDR3 DNA follows: TGTGCCAGCAGCCAACAGGGGATTGAGACAGATACGCAGTATTTT. Its translation: CASSQQGIETDTQYF.

The rearrangement joins TRBV7-2 to TRBJ2-7; 7 bases line up with TRBD1. V shed 5 bases and J 6 bases; nucleotides not matched to a gene: 7. Germline CDR1 reads SGHTA; CDR2 reads FQGNSA. The CDR3 runs 13 residues. DNA for the CDR3: TGTGCCAGCAGCACCACAACAGGGGTCGAGCAGTACTTC. It encodes CASSTTTGVEQYF.

This clone was observed a handful of times. The chain couples TRBV5-8 to TRBJ2-4; 9 bases match TRBD2. CDR3 length: 16 amino acids. The junction had 2 bases not matched to a gene; V was cut back by 1 base and J by 0 bases. CDR1 is SGHTS and CDR2 is YDEGEE in the germline V gene. CDR3 sequence (DNA): TGTGCCAGCAGCTTGTCAGCGGGGGGAGCCAAAAACATTCAGTACTTC. As protein: CASSLSAGGAKNIQYF.

This clone was detected only a few times. The rearrangement joins TRBV28 to TRBJ1-2; D remains ambiguous. The CDR3 has 14 amino acids. V lost 6 bases to trimming and J lost 0 bases, with 11 bases between them. Germline V gene lookup returns CDR1 MDHEN and CDR2 SYDVKM. The CDR3, as DNA: TGTGCCAGCAGGCGGGCAGACTCTAACTATGGCTACACCTTC. Its protein is CASRRADSNYGYTF.

This clone has only a few counts. V and J are TRBV18 and TRBJ1-1; TRBD1 is a possible D gene (6 bases). This CDR3 is 13 amino acids long. Trimming cost V 2 bases and J 7 bases, with 11 bases left between them. Germline V lookup: CDR1 KGHSH, CDR2 LQKENI. CDR3 coding DNA: TGTGCCAGCTCACCAGGACAGACCAATGAAGCTTTCTTT. Protein sequence: CASSPGQTNEAFF.

This clone was observed at least ten times. Written as DNA, the CDR3 is TGCGCCAGCAGCCGGGACAGGGGCCAGACCCAGTACTTC. Protein product: CASSRDRGQTQYF. The rearrangement links TRBV4-3 to TRBJ2-5, with TRBD1 identical over 10 bases. CDR1 LGHNA and CDR2 YSLEER come from the germline V gene. The CDR3 is made up of 13 amino acids. V lost 4 bases to trimming and J lost 6 bases; unmatched junction nucleotides: 2.